This TCR beta chain is drawn from a study of T-cell memory formation after mild COVID-19. At the level of the study: Largely donor-specific TCR clusters were found. Broader study findings: Some clones that responded turned up in pre-infection memory, which suggests that cross-reactive memory joined in. Mainly CM and EM harbored the contracting CD4+ clones; mainly EMRA harbored the CD8+ ones.

On this clonotype: No antigen is known for it.

TCRdb called the 5' RACE reads again in MiXCR, with one record for every CDR3 protein. This table has hundreds of thousands of distinct CDR3 sequences, roughly a fifth appearing once. Trimming removed 0 bases from V and 6 bases from J, with 14 bases in between. The CDR3 has 15 residues. Germline V CDR1 and CDR2: SGHDN, FVKESK. What was sequenced was PBMCs or a T cell subset sorted from them (not recorded which). The chain uses TRBV14 and TRBJ1-2; D gene ambiguous. The sequence derives from an adult woman who had mild COVID-19 (a few samples of this study predate the infection). Cell type and time point are not known. CDR3 loop: CASSQDRGLSDGYTF. The DNA for the CDR3 is TGTGCCAGCAGCCAAGATAGAGGGCTGAGTGATGGCTACACCTTC.